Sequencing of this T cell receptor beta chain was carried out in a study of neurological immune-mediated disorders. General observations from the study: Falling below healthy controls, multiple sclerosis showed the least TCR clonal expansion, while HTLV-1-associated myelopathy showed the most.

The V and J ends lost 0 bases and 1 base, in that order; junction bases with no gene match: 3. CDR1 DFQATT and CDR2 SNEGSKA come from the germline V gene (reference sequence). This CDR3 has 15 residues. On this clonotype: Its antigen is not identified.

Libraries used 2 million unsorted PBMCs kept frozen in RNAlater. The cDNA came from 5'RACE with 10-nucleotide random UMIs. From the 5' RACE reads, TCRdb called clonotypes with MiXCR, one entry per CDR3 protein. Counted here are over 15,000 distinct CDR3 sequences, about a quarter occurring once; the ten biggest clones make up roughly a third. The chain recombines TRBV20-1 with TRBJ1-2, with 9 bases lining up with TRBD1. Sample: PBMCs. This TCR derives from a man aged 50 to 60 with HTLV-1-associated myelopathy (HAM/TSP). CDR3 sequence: CSARDRDRVNYGYTF. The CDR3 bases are TGCAGTGCTAGAGATCGGGACAGGGTTAACTATGGCTACACCTTC.